Listed here are 5 T cell receptor beta chains from one sample, sequenced in a study of vaccination effects on CD4 cells after COVID-19. Only in-frame clones appear in the TCRdb table, and some are missing; sequencing was by immunoSEQ multiplex PCR. The sample yields roughly 41,000 clones, around 80% seen once. Their antigen targets remain unknown. Before any sequencing was done, the ViraFEST assay used viral peptide pools to expand antigen-specific CD4+ T cells. Subsequent to a culture period of more than 9 days, CD4+ T cells were isolated. Vaccination of participants consisted of two doses of either the BNT162b2 or mRNA-1273 vaccine. The material was CD4+ T cells from PBMCs cultured with HCoV-OC43 spike peptides, obtained after COVID-19 vaccination. Noted subset: HCoV-OC43 spike overlapping peptide pool stimulation. The receptors stem from a human donor who received a COVID-19 vaccine.

This clone was detected a few times. The V gene is TRBV5-4, the J gene TRBJ1-1; D remains unclear. Germline V lookup: CDR1 SGHNT, CDR2 YYREEE (reference sequence). This CDR3 is built from 12 residues. With 8 bases removed from V and 0 bases from J, the gap between germline ends came to 8 bases. CDR3 residues: CASRTVNTEAFF. The CDR3 nucleotides are TGTGCCAGTAGAACAGTGAACACTGAAGCTTTCTTT.

The chain combines TRBV10-3 with TRBJ2-2; no clear D. V was cut by 2 bases and J by 2 bases, with 3 bases left in between. From germline, CDR1 is ENHRY and CDR2 SYGVKD. The CDR3 has 13 residues. CDR3 residues: CAISEENTGELFF. The CDR3 region has the DNA TGTGCCATCAGTGAGGAAAACACCGGGGAGCTGTTTTTT.

The V call is TRBV10-3, the J call TRBJ2-7; D remains ambiguous. Trimming stripped 3 bases from V and 2 bases from J, with 17 bases between. The CDR3 length is 16 residues. CDR1 is ENHRY, CDR2 SYGVKD, per germline. This chain's CDR3 is CAISDYKQRNAYEQYF. Here the CDR3 DNA reads TGTGCCATCAGTGATTACAAGCAACGGAACGCCTACGAGCAGTACTTC.

The rearrangement uses TRBV7-9 and TRBJ2-1; D perhaps matches TRBD1 (5 bases). The CDR3 loop spans 15 amino acids. Trimming pared 7 bases from V and 5 bases from J, leaving 18 bases between. Per germline, CDR1 SEHNR and CDR2 FQNEAQ (reference sequence). In DNA form, the CDR3 reads TGTGCCAGCAACCCTTGGGGCCTAAACGACAATGAGCAGTTCTTC. Translated, it gives CASNPWGLNDNEQFF.

The chain joins TRBV27 to TRBJ2-7; the D is unclear. CDR3 length: 15 amino acids. Germline CDR1 reads MNHEY; CDR2 reads SMNVEV (reference sequence). Trimming cost V 0 bases and J 3 bases, with 12 bases left between them. The CDR3, as DNA: TGTGCCAGCAGTTTATCGGCGCGGAACAGCTACGAGCAGTACTTC. Translation: CASSLSARNSYEQYF.